One sample yielded the 22 T cell receptor beta chains listed below, sequenced in a study of T cell repertoires in ileal Crohn's disease. Using immunoSEQ multiplex PCR, the repertoire was profiled, and TCRdb retains in-frame clones only, with some absent. Of under 7,500 clones listed, 95% are singletons. The sample comprised ileal tissue. Every receptor here comes from an adult with Crohn's disease.

The V gene is TRBV6-5, the J gene TRBJ2-7; D is possibly TRBD2 (6 bases). The germline V gene encodes CDR1 MNHEY and CDR2 SVGAGI. Trimming removed 5 bases at V and 0 bases at J, with 11 bases between. This CDR3 contains 14 residues. CDR3 nucleotide sequence: TGTGCCAGCAGTCTCGGAGGGAGCTCCTACGAGCAGTACTTC. This encodes CASSLGGSSYEQYF.

CDR3 sequence (DNA): TGTGCCAGTAGTCCAAACAGGGGGAATCGAGGTCAGCCCCAGCATTTT. Amino acid sequence: CASSPNRGNRGQPQHF. The chain uses TRBV19 and TRBJ1-5; TRBD1 matches 8 bases. The CDR3 extends over 16 amino acids. Germline CDR1 and CDR2: LNHDA and SQIVND (reference sequence). The junction had 12 bases not matched to a gene; V was cut back by 5 bases and J by 6 bases.

The rearrangement links TRBV7-9 to TRBJ2-1; perhaps TRBD2 as D (5 bases). Looked up from germline, CDR1 is SEHNR and CDR2 is FQNEAQ (reference sequence). The germline V and J ends were trimmed by 3 bases and 10 bases, with 10 bases remaining between them. There are 12 residues in the CDR3. The CDR3 region is CASSLSSGEQFF. The CDR3 DNA is TGTGCCAGCAGCTTGTCGTCGGGGGAGCAGTTCTTC.

This clone appeared a single time. This chain links TRBV10-1 with TRBJ2-7; 9 bases are a match to TRBD1. V lost 8 bases to trimming and J lost 1 base; unmatched junction nucleotides: 21. Per the germline V gene, CDR1 is WNHNN and CDR2 is SYGVQD (reference sequence). The CDR3 extends over 19 amino acids. This CDR3 is CASPQPSLSGQGISYEQYF. In nucleotides, the CDR3 is TGCGCCAGCCCCCAGCCTTCCCTCTCCGGACAGGGGATTTCCTACGAGCAGTACTTC.

V gene TRBV19 combines with J gene TRBJ1-1, with D tentatively TRBD1 (5 bases). The CDR3 covers 16 residues. The germline V gene has CDR1 LNHDA and CDR2 SQIVND (reference sequence). V was cut by 1 base and J by 1 base, with 13 bases left in between. Here the CDR3 DNA reads TGTGCCAGTAGTATAGTAGCCAGGGCGTCGAACACTGAAGCTTTCTTT. This codes for CASSIVARASNTEAFF.

With respect to this clone: At one boundary the junction diverges from the germline segment, which might be a read error. This chain uses TRBV15 with TRBJ1-6; perhaps TRBD1 as D (6 bases). Germline V gene data show CDR1 as LNHNV and CDR2 as YYDKDF (reference sequence). This CDR3 is built from 10 residues. CDR3 nucleotide sequence: TGTGCCACCAGCAGAGACTGGGGGCCCTTT. Translated: CATSRDWGPF.

This sequence joins TRBV28 and TRBJ2-1; TRBD1 matches at 9 bases. The CDR3 has 13 residues. The germline V gene has CDR1 MDHEN and CDR2 SYDVKM. V lost 6 bases and J lost 6; bases outside the gene matches: 3. CDR3 coding DNA: TGTGCCAGCAGCTTGGACAGGGGCAATGAGCAGTTCTTC. It is translated as CASSLDRGNEQFF.

This clone was counted once. CDR3 DNA: TGTGCCAGCAGTAGCGACAGGTCCTACGAGCAGTACTTC. It translates to CASSSDRSYEQYF. The chain carries TRBV6-5 and TRBJ2-7, with a possible D match to TRBD1 (6 bases). Germline V CDR1 and CDR2: MNHEY, SVGAGI. CDR3 length: 13 amino acids. The V end lost 5 bases, the J end lost 1 base, and 9 bases lay between the germline ends.

The rearrangement uses TRBV7-9 and TRBJ1-2; TRBD1 aligns across 8 bases. Losses at the gene ends were 1 base for V and 5 bases for J; bases not matched to a gene: 0. The CDR3 has 13 residues. Germline V gene data show CDR1 as SEHNR and CDR2 as FQNEAQ (reference sequence). CDR3 loop: CASSLGQGYGYTF. The CDR3, as DNA: TGTGCCAGCAGCTTAGGACAGGGGTATGGCTACACCTTC.

The chain has TRBV9 and TRBJ2-1; D gene ambiguous. V was pared by 0 bases and J by 3 bases, with 4 bases between. The CDR3 consists of 13 residues. Germline CDR1 reads SGDLS; CDR2 reads YYNGEE. CDR3 DNA: TGTGCCAGCAGCGTAGACAGCTACAATGAGCAGTTCTTC. It specifies CASSVDSYNEQFF.

This sequence joins TRBV10-3 and TRBJ2-1; 9 nucleotides line up with TRBD2. There are 15 residues in the CDR3. V gave up 3 bases and J gave up 6 bases; unmatched junction bases: 6. CDR1 and CDR2 from the germline V gene are ENHRY and SYGVKD. The CDR3 loop reads CAISEERGASNEQFF. The CDR3 DNA follows: TGTGCCATCAGTGAAGAGCGGGGGGCGAGCAATGAGCAGTTCTTC.

J is TRBJ1-3 and V is TRBV9; D remains ambiguous. The germline V gene has CDR1 SGDLS and CDR2 YYNGEE. This CDR3 region has 13 residues. V shed 2 bases and J shed 8 bases, with 11 bases lying between them. In DNA form, the CDR3 reads TGTGCCAGCAGCGTCTCGTTCGTCGACACCATATATTTT. This gives the protein CASSVSFVDTIYF.

This chain connects TRBV6-6 to TRBJ1-4, with 7 nucleotides matching TRBD1. Germline V gene lookup returns CDR1 MNHNY and CDR2 SVGAGI (reference sequence). The CDR3 runs to 16 residues. Trimming took 2 bases from V and 3 from J; bases not matched to a gene: 6. The CDR3: CASSYGRGVANEKLFF. CDR3 sequence (DNA): TGTGCCAGCAGTTACGGCAGGGGGGTCGCTAATGAAAAACTGTTTTTT.

The J gene is TRBJ2-5, the V gene TRBV28; 12 nucleotides match TRBD1. V was pared by 7 bases and J by 8 bases, with 11 bases of the junction left unmatched. Germline loops: CDR1 MDHEN, CDR2 SYDVKM. The CDR3 has 15 amino acids. Written as DNA, the CDR3 is TGTGCCAGCATTGCCGGGACAGGGGGCCAGGTCACCCAGTACTTC. Translation gives CASIAGTGGQVTQYF. The complete variable domain, with remaining parts taken from reference TRBV28 and TRBJ2-5, reads DVKVTQSSRYLVKRTGEKVFLECVQDMDHENMFWYRQDPGLGLRLIYFSYDVKMKEKGDIPEGYSVSREKKERFSLILESASTNQTSMYLCASIAGTGGQVTQYFGPGTRLLVL.

The chain carries TRBV5-4 and TRBJ2-3; 7 bases map to TRBD2. Per the germline V gene, CDR1 is SGHNT and CDR2 is YYREEE (reference sequence). V gave up 2 bases and J gave up 0 bases; unmatched junction bases: 12. This CDR3 region has 18 residues. The chain's CDR3 is CASSLQRGPSYSTDTQYF. The CDR3 coding sequence is TGTGCCAGCAGCTTACAGCGGGGCCCATCCTATAGCACAGATACGCAGTATTTT.

The chain uses TRBV5-1 and TRBJ2-1; tentatively, D is TRBD1 (6 bases). The germline V gene has CDR1 SGHRS and CDR2 YFSETQ. This CDR3 contains 15 residues. The V end lost 4 bases, the J end lost 7 bases, and 18 bases lay between the germline ends. CDR3 DNA sequence: TGCGCCAGCAGCGTAACAGGGTTAAGCGCAAATGAGCAGTTCTTC. It is translated as CASSVTGLSANEQFF.

V usage is TRBV5-8 and J usage is TRBJ2-7; TRBD1 matches 11 bases. The trim removed 5 bases at V and 6 bases at J, leaving 4 bases unmatched. The CDR3 totals 13 residues. CDR1 and CDR2 (germline): SGHTS, YDEGEE. DNA of the CDR3: TGTGCCAGCAGGAGGACAGGGGGCGCCGAGCAGTACGTC. Its translation: CASRRTGGAEQYV.

J is TRBJ1-6 and V is TRBV5-6, with 7 positions matching TRBD1. The CDR3 is made up of 15 amino acids. Losses at the gene ends were 4 bases for V and 8 bases for J; bases not matched to a gene: 9. Germline lookup yields CDR1 SGHDT and CDR2 YYEEEE. The DNA for the CDR3 is TGTGCCAGCAGCCCGGGTGGAGGGGGCCATTCACCCCTCCACTTT. Amino acids: CASSPGGGGHSPLHF.

The chain carries TRBV27 and TRBJ1-5, with TRBD1 identical over 9 bases. V lost 5 bases and J lost 10; bases outside the gene matches: 9. The CDR3 is 14 residues long. Germline CDR1 reads MNHEY; CDR2 reads SMNVEV (reference sequence). CDR3 nucleotide sequence: TGTGCCAGCAGTCCGGGACAGGGTTTTGGTCCCCAGCATTTT. It specifies CASSPGQGFGPQHF.

CDR3 coding DNA: TGTGCCAGCAGCCAAGGTCTACTAGCGGGACAAGAGACCCAGTACTTC. It is translated as CASSQGLLAGQETQYF. The chain carries TRBV4-2 and TRBJ2-5, with 10 nucleotides matching TRBD2. The V gene end was trimmed by 1 base and the J gene end by 2 bases; junction bases not matched to a gene: 4. This CDR3 comprises 16 residues. The germline V gene has CDR1 LGHNA and CDR2 YNFKEQ.

A single count supports this clone. The rearrangement uses TRBV5-1 and TRBJ2-2, with 7 bases identical to TRBD1. The germline V gene has CDR1 SGHRS and CDR2 YFSETQ. The ends lost 0 bases at V and 0 bases at J; junction bases unmatched: 5. The CDR3 runs 17 residues. CDR3: CASSLVGQFANTGELFF. The CDR3, as DNA: TGCGCCAGCAGCTTGGTGGGACAGTTCGCGAACACCGGGGAGCTGTTTTTT.

J is TRBJ2-1 and V is TRBV27, with a possible D match to TRBD1 (7 bases). The CDR3 extends over 16 amino acids. V lost 0 bases to trimming and J lost 4 bases, with 13 bases between them. Germline CDR1 MNHEY, CDR2 SMNVEV (reference sequence). The CDR3 sequence is CASSLSRTGLYNEQFF. In DNA form, the CDR3 reads TGTGCCAGCAGTTTATCTCGGACAGGACTATACAATGAGCAGTTCTTC.